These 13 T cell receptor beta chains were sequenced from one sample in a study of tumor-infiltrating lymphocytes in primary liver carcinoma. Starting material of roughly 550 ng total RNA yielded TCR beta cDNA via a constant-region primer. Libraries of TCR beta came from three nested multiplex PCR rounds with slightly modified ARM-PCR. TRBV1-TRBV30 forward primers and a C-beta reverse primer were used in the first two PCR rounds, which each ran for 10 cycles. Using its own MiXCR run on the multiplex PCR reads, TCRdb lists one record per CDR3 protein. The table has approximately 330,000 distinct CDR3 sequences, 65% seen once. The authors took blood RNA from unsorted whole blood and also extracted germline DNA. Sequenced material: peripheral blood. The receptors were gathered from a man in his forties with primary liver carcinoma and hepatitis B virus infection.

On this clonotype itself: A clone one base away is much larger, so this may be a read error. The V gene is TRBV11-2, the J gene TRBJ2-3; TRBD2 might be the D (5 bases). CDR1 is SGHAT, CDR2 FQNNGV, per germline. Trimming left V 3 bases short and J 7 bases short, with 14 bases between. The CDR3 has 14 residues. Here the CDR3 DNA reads TGTGCCAGCAGCTTCGGGGTTAGCAAAAATACGCAGTATTTT. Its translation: CASSFGVSKNTQYF.

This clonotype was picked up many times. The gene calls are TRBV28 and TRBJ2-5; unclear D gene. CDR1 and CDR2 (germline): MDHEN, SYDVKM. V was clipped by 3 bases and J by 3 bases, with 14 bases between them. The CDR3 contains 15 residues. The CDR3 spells CASSFRRVDKETQYF. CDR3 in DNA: TGTGCCAGCAGTTTTAGGAGAGTTGATAAAGAGACCCAGTACTTC. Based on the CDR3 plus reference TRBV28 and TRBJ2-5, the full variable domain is DVKVTQSSRYLVKRTGEKVFLECVQDMDHENMFWYRQDPGLGLRLIYFSYDVKMKEKGDIPEGYSVSREKKERFSLILESASTNQTSMYLCASSFRRVDKETQYFGPGTRLLVL.

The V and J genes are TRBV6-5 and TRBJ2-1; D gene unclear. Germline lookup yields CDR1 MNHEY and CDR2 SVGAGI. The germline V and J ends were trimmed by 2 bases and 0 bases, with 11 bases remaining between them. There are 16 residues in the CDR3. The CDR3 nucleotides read TGTGCCAGCAGTTACGTGGGTCGGAGCTCCTACAATGAGCAGTTCTTC. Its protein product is CASSYVGRSSYNEQFF.

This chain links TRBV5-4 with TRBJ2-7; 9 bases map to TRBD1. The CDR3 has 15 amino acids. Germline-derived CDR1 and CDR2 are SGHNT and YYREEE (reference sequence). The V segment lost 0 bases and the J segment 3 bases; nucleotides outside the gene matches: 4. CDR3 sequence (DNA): TGTGCCAGCAGCTTGGAGACAGGGGGGAGCTACGAGCAGTACTTC. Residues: CASSLETGGSYEQYF.

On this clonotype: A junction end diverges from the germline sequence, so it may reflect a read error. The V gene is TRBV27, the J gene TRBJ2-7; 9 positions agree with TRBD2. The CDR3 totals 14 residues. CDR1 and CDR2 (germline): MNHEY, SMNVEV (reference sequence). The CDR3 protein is CASGPTSGPNDQYF. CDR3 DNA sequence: TGTGCCAGCGGTCCTACTAGCGGGCCAAACGATCAGTACTTC.

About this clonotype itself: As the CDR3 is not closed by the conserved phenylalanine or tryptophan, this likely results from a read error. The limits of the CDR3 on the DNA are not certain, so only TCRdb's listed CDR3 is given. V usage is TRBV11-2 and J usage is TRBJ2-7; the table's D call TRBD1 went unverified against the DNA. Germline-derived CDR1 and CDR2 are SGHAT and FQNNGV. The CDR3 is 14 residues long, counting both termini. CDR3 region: CASGPRSATYERYL.

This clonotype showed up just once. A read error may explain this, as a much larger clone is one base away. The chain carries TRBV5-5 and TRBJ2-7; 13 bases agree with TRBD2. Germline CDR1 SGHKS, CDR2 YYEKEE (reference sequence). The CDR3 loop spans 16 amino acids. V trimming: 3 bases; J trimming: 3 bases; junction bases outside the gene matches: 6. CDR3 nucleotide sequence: TGTGCCAGCAGCTGGACTAGCGGGAGCCCCATCTACGAGCAGTACTTC. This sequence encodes CASSWTSGSPIYEQYF.

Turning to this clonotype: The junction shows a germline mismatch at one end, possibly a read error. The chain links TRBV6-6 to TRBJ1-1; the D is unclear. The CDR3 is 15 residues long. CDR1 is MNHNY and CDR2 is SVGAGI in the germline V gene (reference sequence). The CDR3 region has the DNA TGTGCCAGCAGTTACCGAGGTCCGGTGAACACTGAAACTTTCTTT. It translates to CASSYRGPVNTETFF.

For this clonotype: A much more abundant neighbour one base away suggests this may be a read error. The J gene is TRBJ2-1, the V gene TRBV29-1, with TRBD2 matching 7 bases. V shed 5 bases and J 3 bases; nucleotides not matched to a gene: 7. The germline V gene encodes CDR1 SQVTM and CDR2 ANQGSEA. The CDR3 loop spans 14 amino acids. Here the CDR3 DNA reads TGCAGCGTTCCCGGGAGGCGATTCTACAATGAGCAGTTCTTC. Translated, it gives CSVPGRRFYNEQFF.

The CDR3 coding sequence is TGTGCCAGCAGCTACGGAGGGATTGGGGCAGGCCAAGAGACCCAGTACTTC. It is translated as CASSYGGIGAGQETQYF. This chain links TRBV11-1 with TRBJ2-5; D might be TRBD2 (6 bases). V was clipped by 4 bases and J by 1 base, with 19 bases between them. Germline CDR1 and CDR2: SGHAT and FQDESV (reference sequence). The CDR3 sequence is 17 residues long.

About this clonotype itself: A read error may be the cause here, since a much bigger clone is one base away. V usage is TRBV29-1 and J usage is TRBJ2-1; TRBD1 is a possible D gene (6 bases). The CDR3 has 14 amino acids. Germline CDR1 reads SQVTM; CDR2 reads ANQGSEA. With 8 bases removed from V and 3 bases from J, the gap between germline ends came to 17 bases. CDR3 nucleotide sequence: TGCAGCATGGACGAAACAGGGATCTACAATGAGCAGTTCTTC. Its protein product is CSMDETGIYNEQFF.

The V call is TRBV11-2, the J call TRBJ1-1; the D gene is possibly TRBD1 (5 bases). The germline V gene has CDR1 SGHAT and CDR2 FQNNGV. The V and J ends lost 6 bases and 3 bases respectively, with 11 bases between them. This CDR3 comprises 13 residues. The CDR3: CASSGDRYTEAFF. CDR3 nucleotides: TGTGCCAGCAGTGGGGACCGATACACTGAAGCTTTCTTT.

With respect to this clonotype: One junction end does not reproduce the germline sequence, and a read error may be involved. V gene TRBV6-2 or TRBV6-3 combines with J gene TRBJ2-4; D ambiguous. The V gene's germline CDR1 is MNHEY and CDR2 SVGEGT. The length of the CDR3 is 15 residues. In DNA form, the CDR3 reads TGTGCCAGCAGATCAGAGCAACATTATGGAAACATCCAGTACTTC. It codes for CASRSEQHYGNIQYF.